This TCR beta chain was recorded in a study of control samples from healthy donors and cancer patients. Germline CDR1 and CDR2: LGHNT and FRNRAP. V was trimmed by 4 bases and J by 0 bases, leaving 10 bases between them. CDR3 length: 15 amino acids. Libraries were prepared by immunoSEQ multiplex PCR; TCRdb keeps only in-frame clonotypes and omits some of them. Of about 110,000 clones detected, 82% appear once; the ten largest clones hold about 7%. The receptor comes from a man aged 18-30 years in good health. The J gene is TRBJ1-3, the V gene TRBV12-5; TRBD1 is a possible D gene (6 bases). The specimen was blood. CDR3 region: CASGSGQFSGNTIYF. The CDR3 bases are TGTGCTAGTGGTTCTGGACAGTTCTCTGGAAACACCATATATTTT.